This TCR beta chain was identified in a study of regulatory T cells in long-lasting Graves disease. Time point given: newly diagnosed GD, antithyroid drugs for less than 3 months. Generation of the TCR library employed RNA extracted from PBMCs. CDR3-region Arm-PCR and iRepertoire HTBI primers produced the TCR beta libraries. TCRdb itself ran the multiplex PCR reads through MiXCR, one entry per CDR3 protein. The data show about 430,000 distinct CDR3 sequences, approximately 15% seen once. CDR1 is KGHSH, CDR2 LQKENI, per germline. V was shortened by 3 bases and J by 2 bases, with 10 bases between the two germline ends. The CDR3 sequence is 14 residues long. The same specimen was also included in a second study, on T cells in Graves' hyperthyroidism and ophthalmopathy.

The TCR sequence derives from a woman in her thirties or forties with Graves disease. The rearrangement uses TRBV18 and TRBJ1-2; the D gene is possibly TRBD1 (5 bases). This specimen consisted of peripheral blood mononuclear cells (PBMCs), obtained at new diagnosis, from a patient treated with antithyroid drugs. The CDR3 region has the DNA TGTGCCAGCTCACCCAGGGACGGGAACTATGGCTACACCTTC. This encodes CASSPRDGNYGYTF.